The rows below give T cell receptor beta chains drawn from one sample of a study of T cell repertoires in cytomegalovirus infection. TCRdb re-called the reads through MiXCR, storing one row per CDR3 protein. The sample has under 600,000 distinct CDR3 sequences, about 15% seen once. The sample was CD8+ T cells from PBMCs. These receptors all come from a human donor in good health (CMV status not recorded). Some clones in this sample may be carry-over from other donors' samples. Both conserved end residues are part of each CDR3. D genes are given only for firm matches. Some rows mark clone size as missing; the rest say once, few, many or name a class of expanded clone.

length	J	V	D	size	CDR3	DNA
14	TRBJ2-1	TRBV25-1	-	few	CASSSKDGDDEQFF	TGTGCCAGCAGTTCAAAAGATGGGGACGATGAGCAGTTCTTC
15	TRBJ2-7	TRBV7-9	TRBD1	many	CASSSIGTGSYEQYF	TGTGCCAGCAGCTCGATCGGGACAGGGAGCTACGAGCAGTACTTC
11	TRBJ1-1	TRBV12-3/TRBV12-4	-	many	CASSYGTEAFF	TGTGCCAGCAGTTATGGGACTGAAGCTTTCTTT
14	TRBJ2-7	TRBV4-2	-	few	CASSHGASDFEQYF	TGTGCCAGCAGCCATGGCGCCTCAGACTTCGAGCAGTACTTC
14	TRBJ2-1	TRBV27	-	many	CASSSLGGPNEQFF	TGTGCCAGCAGTTCCCTCGGGGGGCCCAATGAGCAGTTCTTC
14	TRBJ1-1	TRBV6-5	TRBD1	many	CASSSDRRIAEAFF	TGTGCCAGCAGTTCGGACAGGAGGATTGCTGAAGCTTTCTTT
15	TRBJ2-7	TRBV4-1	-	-	CASSQTTATSYEQYF	TGCGCCAGCAGCCAGACGACAGCGACCTCCTACGAGCAGTACTTC
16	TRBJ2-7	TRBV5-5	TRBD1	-	CASSAGQGESSYEQYF	TGTGCCAGCAGCGCGGGACAGGGGGAAAGCTCCTACGAGCAGTACTTC
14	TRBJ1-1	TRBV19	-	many	CASSGTRKETEAFF	TGTGCCAGTAGTGGGACCCGTAAAGAGACTGAAGCTTTCTTT
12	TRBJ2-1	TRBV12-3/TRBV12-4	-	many	CASSLGRGKQFF	TGTGCCAGCAGTTTGGGAAGGGGGAAGCAGTTCTTC
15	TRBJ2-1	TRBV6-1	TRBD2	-	CASIRGRGGFDEQFF	TGTGCCAGCATTAGGGGCCGGGGGGGTTTCGATGAGCAGTTCTTC
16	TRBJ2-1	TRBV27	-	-	CASRVKGEYRNNEQFF	TGTGCCAGCAGGGTTAAGGGGGAATACAGAAACAATGAGCAGTTCTTC
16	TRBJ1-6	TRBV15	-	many	CATSRVGGENNSPLHF	TGTGCCACCAGCAGAGTGGGGGGCGAGAATAATTCACCCCTCCACTTT
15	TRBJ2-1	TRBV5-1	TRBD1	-	CASSAVQGVYNEQFF	TGCGCCAGCAGCGCGGTCCAGGGGGTTTACAATGAGCAGTTCTTC
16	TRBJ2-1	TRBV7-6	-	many	CASSLKPGAAGNEQFF	TGTGCCAGCAGCTTAAAACCGGGAGCAGCTGGCAATGAGCAGTTCTTC
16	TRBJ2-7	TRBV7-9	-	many	CASSALLPSDSYEQYF	TGTGCCAGCAGCGCCCTGCTGCCTAGCGATTCCTACGAGCAGTACTTC
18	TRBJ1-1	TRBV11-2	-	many	CASSLDPIRQVMNTEAFF	TGTGCCAGCAGCTTAGATCCTATTCGACAGGTTATGAACACTGAAGCTTTCTTT
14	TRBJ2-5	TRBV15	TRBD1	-	CATSKDRGQKTQYF	TGTGCCACCAGCAAGGACAGGGGTCAGAAGACCCAGTACTTC
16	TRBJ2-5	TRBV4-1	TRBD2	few	CASSHPELAGGETQYF	TGCGCCAGCAGCCACCCCGAGTTAGCGGGAGGAGAGACCCAGTACTTC
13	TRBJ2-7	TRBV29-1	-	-	CSVENPGGYEQYF	TGCAGCGTTGAGAATCCAGGCGGGTACGAGCAGTACTTC
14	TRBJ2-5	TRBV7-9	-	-	CASSSYRDGETQYF	TGTGCCAGCAGCTCTTATCGGGATGGGGAGACCCAGTACTTC
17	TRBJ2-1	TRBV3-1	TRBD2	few	CASRRSLLPSGYNEQFF	TGTGCCAGCAGACGCAGTCTGTTACCTAGCGGTTACAATGAGCAGTTCTTC
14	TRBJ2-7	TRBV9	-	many	CASSLGTEPYEQYF	TGTGCCTCCTCCCTTGGGACGGAGCCCTACGAGCAGTACTTC
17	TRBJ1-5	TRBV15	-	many	CATSEGPGEYSNQPQHF	TGTGCCACCAGCGAAGGGCCGGGGGAATATAGCAATCAGCCCCAGCATTTT
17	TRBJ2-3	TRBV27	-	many	CASSLSVGTVSTDTQYF	TGTGCCAGCAGTTTATCTGTAGGGACTGTCAGCACAGATACGCAGTATTTT
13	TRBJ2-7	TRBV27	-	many	CASSWTKSYEQYF	TGTGCCAGCAGTTGGACTAAATCCTACGAGCAGTACTTC
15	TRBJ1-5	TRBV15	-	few	CATSREGGGNQPQHF	TGTGCCACCAGCAGAGAGGGGGGGGGAAACCAGCCCCAGCATTTT
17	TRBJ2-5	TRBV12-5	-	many	CASGPVGGIQGQETQYF	TGTGCTAGTGGCCCCGTAGGGGGGATACAGGGACAAGAGACCCAGTACTTC